The 18 T cell receptor beta chains in this list originate from one sample, sequenced in a study of regulatory T cells in long-lasting Graves disease. HTBI primers from iRepertoire and Arm-PCR of CDR3 regions yielded the TCR beta libraries. Each CDR3 protein is one row after TCRdb ran MiXCR on the multiplex PCR reads. The repertoire includes about 430,000 distinct CDR3 sequences, about 15% of them detected once, and approximately 7.8% sits in the top ten. Time point denoted: newly diagnosed GD, antithyroid drugs for less than 3 months. There was RNA extracted from PBMCs, and the TCR library was made from it. These data also featured in a second study, about T cells in Graves' hyperthyroidism and ophthalmopathy.

Sequenced material: peripheral blood mononuclear cells (PBMCs), taken at new diagnosis, from a patient treated with antithyroid drugs. These receptors all come from a woman in her forties with Graves disease.

The chain links TRBV28 to TRBJ2-7, with D possibly TRBD1 on 5 matching bases. Trimming took 0 bases from V and 4 from J, leaving 16 bases between them. This CDR3 has 16 residues. CDR1 and CDR2 from the germline V gene are MDHEN and SYDVKM. The CDR3 nucleotides are TGTGCCAGCAGTTTATGGCAAGCAGGGTTCAATTACGAGCAGTACTTC. Its protein product is CASSLWQAGFNYEQYF.

This clonotype was seen only a few times. This chain links TRBV3-1 with TRBJ2-2; D not certain. V gave up 0 bases and J gave up 5 bases, with 4 bases separating them. Germline-derived CDR1 and CDR2 are LGHDT and YNNKEL (reference sequence). The CDR3 runs 13 residues. The CDR3 region is CASSQEGTGELFF. The CDR3 region has the DNA TGTGCCAGCAGCCAAGAGGGGACCGGGGAGCTGTTTTTT.

The rearrangement uses TRBV28 and TRBJ1-1; TRBD1 matches at 7 bases. Trimming cost V 7 bases and J 2 bases; bases outside gene matches: 10. Germline V gene lookup returns CDR1 MDHEN and CDR2 SYDVKM. This CDR3 is 15 amino acids long. The CDR3 DNA sequence: TGTGCCAGCAACAACAGGGGATCGTTTAACACTGAAGCTTTCTTT. It codes for CASNNRGSFNTEAFF.

CDR3 DNA: TGCGCCAGCAGCACATTAGCGGGAGGGTCAGATACGCAGTATTTT. It specifies CASSTLAGGSDTQYF. The V and J genes are TRBV5-1 and TRBJ2-3; 11 positions match TRBD2. The germline V gene encodes CDR1 SGHRS and CDR2 YFSETQ. This CDR3 is 15 amino acids long. V was pared by 4 bases and J by 4 bases, with 5 bases of the junction left unmatched.

This rearrangement joins TRBV7-2 to TRBJ2-3; perhaps TRBD1 as D (6 bases). The DNA end is more similar to TRBJ2-5, so the J call may be wrong. Per the germline V gene, CDR1 is SGHTA and CDR2 is FQGNSA. This CDR3 comprises 16 residues. The CDR3 is CASSFDRQVVGETQYF. The CDR3 DNA reads TGTGCCAGCAGCTTCGATAGACAGGTTGTTGGGGAGACCCAGTACTTC.

The J gene is TRBJ2-1, the V gene TRBV5-1, with 9 positions matching TRBD2. This CDR3 is built from 16 residues. Per the germline V gene, CDR1 is SGHRS and CDR2 is YFSETQ. With 2 bases clipped from V and 4 bases from J, the junction kept 7 bases outside the gene matches. CDR3 region: CASSFAAGGVYNEQFF. The CDR3 bases are TGCGCCAGCAGCTTCGCAGCGGGAGGTGTTTACAATGAGCAGTTCTTC.

The chain has TRBV5-1 and TRBJ2-1, with 10 nucleotides matching TRBD1. V gave up 4 bases and J gave up 2 bases; unmatched junction bases: 18. This CDR3 comprises 20 residues. Germline V lookup: CDR1 SGHRS, CDR2 YFSETQ. This chain's CDR3 is CASSGPGTGVWLATYNEQFF. Here the CDR3 DNA reads TGCGCCAGCAGCGGACCCGGGACAGGGGTGTGGCTAGCGACCTACAATGAGCAGTTCTTC.

The chain is built from TRBV6-5 and TRBJ1-1; the D is unclear. CDR1 MNHEY and CDR2 SVGAGI come from the germline V gene. The V end lost 0 bases, the J end lost 0 bases, and 8 bases lay between the germline ends. The CDR3 is 15 residues long. CDR3 nucleotides: TGTGCCAGCAGTTACTCTCTTTCAGTGAACACTGAAGCTTTCTTT. Translating gives CASSYSLSVNTEAFF.

Notes on this clonotype: A much larger clone is a single base away; this may be a read error. V and J are TRBV20-1 and TRBJ1-6; 7 nucleotides agree with TRBD1. Germline-derived CDR1 and CDR2 are DFQATT and SNEGSKA (reference sequence). This CDR3 region has 13 residues. As DNA, the CDR3 is TGCGGCGTCCGTCACAGGGGTTTTTCACCCCTCCACTTT. It encodes CGVRHRGFSPLHF.

As for this clonotype: One base away lies a much larger clone, so this may be a sequencing read error. The gene calls are TRBV11-2 and TRBJ1-1, with D possibly being TRBD1 (6 bases). This CDR3 has 14 residues. CDR1 is SGHAT and CDR2 is FQNNGV in the germline V gene. Between the trimmed V and J ends, which lost 5 bases and 5 bases, there was a span of 15 bases. This CDR3 is CASSRSRGETEAFF. The CDR3 nucleotides are TGTGCCAGCAGCCGCTCCAGGGGTGAAACTGAAGCTTTCTTT.

A note on this clonotype: A read error may be the cause here, since a much bigger clone is one base away. The rearrangement links TRBV7-9 to TRBJ2-2, with 7 positions matching TRBD2. Looked up from germline, CDR1 is SEHNR and CDR2 is FQNEAQ (reference sequence). This CDR3 contains 16 residues. The CDR3 region has the DNA TGTGCCAACAGCTTAGTAGTTCGGGAGGACACCGGGGAGCTGTTTTTT. Translating gives CANSLVVREDTGELFF.

This clonotype has only a few counts. The junction and the germline gene differ at one end; a read error may be behind it. The V and J genes are TRBV10-3 and TRBJ2-3; 7 bases agree with TRBD2. In germline, CDR1 is ENHRY, CDR2 SYGVKD. The CDR3 is made up of 15 amino acids. As DNA, the CDR3 is TGTGCCGTCAGTGGGGGGACTATAGGCACAGATACGCAGTATTTT. This encodes CAVSGGTIGTDTQYF.

The J gene is TRBJ2-5, the V gene TRBV2; possibly TRBD2 for D (7 bases). Germline CDR1 is SNHLY and CDR2 is FYNNEI. The CDR3 sequence is 17 residues long. V lost 1 base and J 2 bases, leaving 17 bases between the germline ends. The CDR3 coding sequence is TGTGCCAGCAGTGAAGAGTGGGAGGGGGGAACTCAAGAGACCCAGTACTTC. Translation: CASSEEWEGGTQETQYF.

This clonotype was recorded many times. The chain uses TRBV27 and TRBJ2-7, with a possible D match to TRBD1 (5 bases). This CDR3 is 13 amino acids long. CDR1 and CDR2 from the germline V gene are MNHEY and SMNVEV (reference sequence). The V gene lost 0 bases and the J gene lost 6 bases, with 9 bases spanning the gap. The CDR3 nucleotides are TGTGCCAGCAGTTTATCGACAGCCACCGAGCAGTACTTC. As protein: CASSLSTATEQYF.

The V call is TRBV20-1, the J call TRBJ2-1; tentative D call: TRBD1 (7 bases). CDR3 length: 18 amino acids. Per germline, CDR1 DFQATT and CDR2 SNEGSKA (reference sequence). Between the trimmed V and J ends, which lost 1 base and 0 bases, there was a span of 19 bases. The CDR3 reads CSARADGGQTSSYNEQFF. Written as DNA, the CDR3 is TGCAGTGCTAGAGCCGACGGGGGACAGACTAGCTCCTACAATGAGCAGTTCTTC.

This clonotype was recorded at least ten times. The chain recombines TRBV29-1 with TRBJ2-1; D ambiguous. Germline lookup yields CDR1 SQVTM and CDR2 ANQGSEA. The CDR3 has 11 amino acids. Trimming cost V 3 bases and J 6 bases, with 6 bases left between them. In DNA, the CDR3 is TGCAGCGTTGAGTTAGGCAATGAGCAGTTCTTC. It specifies CSVELGNEQFF.

This clonotype has a count of ten or more. The chain uses TRBV20-1 and TRBJ2-1; TRBD2 matches at 8 bases. Germline CDR1 DFQATT, CDR2 SNEGSKA (reference sequence). CDR3 length: 16 residues. V lost 0 bases and J lost 0; bases outside the gene matches: 4. In DNA form, the CDR3 reads TGCAGTGCTAGAGATGGGCTAGCGGGCTCCTACAATGAGCAGTTCTTC. It specifies CSARDGLAGSYNEQFF.

The chain employs TRBV20-1 and TRBJ2-3; 9 bases are a match to TRBD2. The J segment lost 2 bases and the V segment lost 0 bases, leaving 9 bases of the junction unmatched. The length of the CDR3 is 17 residues. Germline values: CDR1 DFQATT, CDR2 SNEGSKA (reference sequence). The CDR3 coding sequence is TGCAGTGCTAGAGATGTAGCGGGAGTCTTCCTCACAGATACGCAGTATTTT. Protein: CSARDVAGVFLTDTQYF.